The 19 T cell receptor beta chains presented below share a single source sample, sequenced in a study of blood T cell repertoires in COVID-19. Clones were sequenced by immunoSEQ multiplex PCR, and TCRdb holds only the in-frame ones, with some missing. The sample records around 300,000 clones, around 90% being singletons. The material sequenced was peripheral blood. Every receptor here comes from a man aged 18 to 30 with active or convalescent COVID-19.

This clone has just a few counts. The V call is TRBV6-1, the J call TRBJ2-3; D gene ambiguous. V dropped 1 base and J dropped 6 bases, with 8 bases sitting between them. CDR1 MNHNS and CDR2 SASEGT come from the germline V gene. The CDR3 is 13 residues long. The CDR3 protein is CASSEVVRDTQYF. CDR3 in DNA: TGTGCCAGCAGTGAAGTTGTCCGGGATACGCAGTATTTT.

This rearrangement joins TRBV2 to TRBJ2-7; TRBD1 matches at 9 bases. The CDR3 contains 15 residues. Losses at the gene ends were 5 bases for V and 4 bases for J; bases not matched to a gene: 9. Germline V CDR1 and CDR2: SNHLY, FYNNEI. Here the CDR3 reads CASSRDRGGRYEQYF. The CDR3 coding sequence is TGTGCCAGCAGTCGTGACAGGGGGGGAAGGTACGAGCAGTACTTC.

The genes are TRBV7-8 and TRBJ2-5, with 7 nucleotides matching TRBD1. The junction had 11 bases not matched to a gene; V was cut back by 5 bases and J by 2 bases. The CDR3 consists of 16 residues. Germline V gene lookup returns CDR1 SGHVS and CDR2 FQNEAQ. CDR3 DNA: TGTGCCAGCAGCCCACGACAGGGAGTGAGGCAAGAGACCCAGTACTTC. This encodes CASSPRQGVRQETQYF.

In its sample, this clone was seen once. The chain links TRBV6-2 or TRBV6-3 to TRBJ2-3, with D possibly TRBD2 on 5 matching bases. Germline CDR1 reads MNHEY; CDR2 reads SVGEGT. The CDR3 consists of 16 residues. Trimming shortened V by 0 bases and J by 5 bases, and 15 bases separated the two germline ends. The CDR3 DNA reads TGTGCCAGCAGTTACTCGATGGTCCGAGGAGGAGATACGCAGTATTTT. Translating gives CASSYSMVRGGDTQYF.

The chain recombines TRBV21-1 with TRBJ1-5; TRBD1, the table's D call, lacks a check against the DNA. TRBV21-1 is classified as a pseudogene. The CDR3 length is 17 residues. The CDR3 reads CASSKQVATDSNQPQHF. CDR3 DNA sequence: TGTGCCAGCAGCAAGCAAGTCGCCACAGATAGCAATCAGCCCCAGCATTTT.

The rearrangement joins TRBV6-5 to TRBJ1-1; D uncertain. The CDR3 sequence is 11 residues long. The V end lost 7 bases, the J end lost 6 bases, and 9 bases lay between the germline ends. CDR1 is MNHEY, CDR2 SVGAGI, per germline. The CDR3 region has the DNA TGTGCCAGCATAGAGGGTGCTGAAGCTTTCTTT. Protein: CASIEGAEAFF.

This chain uses TRBV7-3 with TRBJ2-1, with a possible D match to TRBD2 (6 bases). The germline V gene encodes CDR1 SGHTA and CDR2 FQGTGA. V lost 1 base to trimming and J lost 1 base, with 8 bases between them. The CDR3 is 15 amino acids. CDR3: CASSLIRGSYNEQFF. The CDR3 nucleotides are TGTGCCAGCAGCTTAATTCGGGGGTCCTACAATGAGCAGTTCTTC.

This clone was seen more than once but under ten times. This chain joins TRBV6-5 and TRBJ1-4; D ambiguous. This CDR3 has 15 residues. Trimming shortened V by 4 bases and J by 0 bases, and 9 bases separated the two germline ends. Germline loops: CDR1 MNHEY, CDR2 SVGAGI. CDR3: CASSSMPATNEKLFF. The CDR3 nucleotides read TGTGCCAGCAGTTCTATGCCTGCAACTAATGAAAAACTGTTTTTT.

The V and J genes are TRBV19 and TRBJ1-1; TRBD1 is a possible D gene (5 bases). This CDR3 has 14 amino acids. Germline CDR1 and CDR2: LNHDA and SQIVND (reference sequence). V was cut by 2 bases and J by 5 bases, with 12 bases left in between. The CDR3 bases are TGTGCCAGTAGTATATCCAGGGTATATACTGAAGCTTTCTTT. It translates to CASSISRVYTEAFF.

CDR3 sequence reads: CASRGATMYEQYF. Here the CDR3 DNA reads TGTGCCAGCAGGGGGGCCACAATGTACGAGCAGTACTTC. The V gene is TRBV12-3 or TRBV12-4, the J gene TRBJ2-7; weak D call: TRBD1 (6 bases). This CDR3 contains 13 residues. V gave up 6 bases and J gave up 4 bases, with 13 bases separating them.

The chain uses TRBV27 and TRBJ1-1; 7 nucleotides match TRBD1. With V trimmed by 3 bases and J by 3 bases, 4 bases remained unmatched. From germline, CDR1 is MNHEY and CDR2 SMNVEV (reference sequence). The CDR3 spans 14 residues. The CDR3 nucleotides are TGTGCCAGCAGTTTGAAAGGGGGCCACACTGAAGCTTTCTTT. Protein product: CASSLKGGHTEAFF.

This sequence joins TRBV7-9 and TRBJ1-1; D call uncertain. The CDR3 has 10 amino acids. Germline V gene data show CDR1 as SEHNR and CDR2 as FQNEAQ (reference sequence). Trimming removed 5 bases at V and 6 bases at J, with 4 bases between. The CDR3 loop is CASSPAEAFF. CDR3 DNA sequence: TGTGCCAGCAGCCCCGCTGAAGCTTTCTTT. Looking up the rest from reference TRBV7-9 and TRBJ1-1 gives the full variable domain: DTGVSQNPRHKITKRGQNVTFRCDPISEHNRLYWYRQTLGQGPEFLTYFQNEAQLEKSRLLSDRFSAERPKGSFSTLEIQRTEQGDSAMYLCASSPAEAFFGQGTRLTVV.

V usage is TRBV6-1 and J usage is TRBJ1-5; D is perhaps TRBD1 (5 bases). The V and J ends lost 3 bases and 3 bases respectively, with 9 bases between them. The CDR3 loop spans 14 amino acids. Germline V CDR1 and CDR2: MNHNS, SASEGT. CDR3 coding DNA: TGTGCCAGCAGTGACCGGGGGGTCAATCAGCCCCAGCATTTT. Translating it yields CASSDRGVNQPQHF.

The rearrangement links TRBV29-1 to TRBJ1-2; 9 bases are a match to TRBD1. This CDR3 has 12 residues. The V segment lost 8 bases and the J segment 5 bases; nucleotides outside the gene matches: 6. Germline loops: CDR1 SQVTM, CDR2 ANQGSEA. CDR3 sequence: CSHAGQGYGYTF. For the CDR3, the DNA is TGCAGCCATGCAGGACAGGGGTATGGCTACACCTTC.

V usage is TRBV25-1 and J usage is TRBJ2-3, with TRBD2 identical over 8 bases. This CDR3 contains 13 residues. CDR1 is MGHDK and CDR2 is SYGVNS in the germline V gene. Losses at the gene ends were 2 bases for V and 7 bases for J; bases not matched to a gene: 2. The CDR3 DNA reads TGTGCCAGCAGTGAAGCGGGGGGAAATACGCAGTATTTT. Translation: CASSEAGGNTQYF.

The rearrangement joins TRBV4-2 to TRBJ2-5, with 9 bases fitting TRBD1. The CDR3 consists of 17 residues. J lost 5 bases, V lost 0 bases, and 10 bases had no gene match. Germline V gene sequence: CDR1 LGHNA, CDR2 YNFKEQ. The CDR3 nucleotides read TGTGCCAGCAGCCAAGATCTCGCCGGACAGGGGTTGGAGACCCAGTACTTC. Protein product: CASSQDLAGQGLETQYF.

The chain employs TRBV4-3 and TRBJ2-2; 11 bases map to TRBD1. V gave up 1 base and J gave up 7 bases; unmatched junction bases: 5. Germline loops: CDR1 LGHNA, CDR2 YSLEER. This CDR3 is built from 16 residues. CDR3: CASSQALGQGDGELFF. CDR3 DNA sequence: TGCGCCAGCAGCCAAGCCTTGGGACAGGGGGACGGGGAGCTGTTTTTT.

V usage is TRBV5-1 and J usage is TRBJ1-5, with unresolved D. This CDR3 has 15 amino acids. V was pared by 2 bases and J by 0 bases, with 9 bases between. Germline V gene lookup returns CDR1 SGHRS and CDR2 YFSETQ. CDR3 sequence: CASSLDGNSNQPQHF. CDR3 nucleotides: TGCGCCAGCAGCTTAGACGGGAATAGCAATCAGCCCCAGCATTTT.

The V and J genes are TRBV5-1 and TRBJ2-3; D perhaps matches TRBD2 (5 bases). The CDR3 has 14 residues. V was clipped by 7 bases and J by 0 bases, with 12 bases between them. Germline CDR1 and CDR2: SGHRS and YFSETQ. The CDR3 loop is CASVRGASTDTQYF. CDR3 coding DNA: TGCGCCAGCGTCCGGGGAGCTAGCACAGATACGCAGTATTTT.